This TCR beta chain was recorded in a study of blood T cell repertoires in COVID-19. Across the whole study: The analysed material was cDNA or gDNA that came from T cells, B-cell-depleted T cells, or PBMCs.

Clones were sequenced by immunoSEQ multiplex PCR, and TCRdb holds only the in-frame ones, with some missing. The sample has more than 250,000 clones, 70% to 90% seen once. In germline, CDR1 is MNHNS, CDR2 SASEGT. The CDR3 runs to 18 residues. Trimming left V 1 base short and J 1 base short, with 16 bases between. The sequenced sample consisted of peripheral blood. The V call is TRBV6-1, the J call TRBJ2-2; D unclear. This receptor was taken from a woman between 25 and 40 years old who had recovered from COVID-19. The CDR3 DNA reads TGTGCCAGCAGTGAAGGTTTTTATGGAACGGGGAACACCGGGGAGCTGTTTTTT. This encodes CASSEGFYGTGNTGELFF.